This T cell receptor (beta chain) was identified during a study of blood T cell repertoires in COVID-19. Study-wide background: T cells, B-cell-depleted T cells, or PBMCs supplied cDNA or gDNA.

A single count supports this clone. Clones were read by immunoSEQ multiplex PCR, and TCRdb kept only the in-frame ones, dropping some. The table has more than 200,000 clones, around nine tenths seen once. Sequencing used PBMCs or T cells enriched from blood (not recorded which). The receptor's source is a woman between 50 and 59 years old who had recovered from COVID-19.

As DNA, the CDR3 is TGTGCCAGCAGCCCAAGGACATCTCAGAACACCGGGGAGCTGTTTTTT. This sequence encodes CASSPRTSQNTGELFF. This rearrangement joins TRBV7-9 to TRBJ2-2; possibly TRBD1 for D (5 bases). V lost 5 bases to trimming and J lost 1 base, with 14 bases between them. This CDR3 has 16 residues. The germline V gene has CDR1 SEHNR and CDR2 FQNEAQ (reference sequence).